The following is a T cell receptor beta chain sequence with its context. The target antigen is unknown. This record belongs to a study of identifying expanded T cells in peripheral blood. Findings of the study overall: Roughly 1.1 clones differed between technical replicates, versus approximately 16 and 20 over time. Across healthy donors, higher total template counts meant significantly greater approximately 2-week count variance.

The CDR3 runs 14 residues. The data were produced by immunoSEQ multiplex PCR, yet TCRdb's version contains in-frame clones alone and is incomplete. Of 100,000 to 150,000 clones in the sample, 75% to 90% were seen once. The chain couples TRBV21-1 to TRBJ2-4; TRBD1 is taken as the D call from the table, unchecked against the DNA. TRBV21-1 is an annotated pseudogene. This TCR was recovered from a person aged 18 to 75 in good health. The sample taken for sequencing was blood. The CDR3 protein is CASSRQGLRVIQYF. The CDR3 nucleotides are TGTGCCAGCAGTCGACAGGGCTTAAGGGTCATTCAGTACTTC.